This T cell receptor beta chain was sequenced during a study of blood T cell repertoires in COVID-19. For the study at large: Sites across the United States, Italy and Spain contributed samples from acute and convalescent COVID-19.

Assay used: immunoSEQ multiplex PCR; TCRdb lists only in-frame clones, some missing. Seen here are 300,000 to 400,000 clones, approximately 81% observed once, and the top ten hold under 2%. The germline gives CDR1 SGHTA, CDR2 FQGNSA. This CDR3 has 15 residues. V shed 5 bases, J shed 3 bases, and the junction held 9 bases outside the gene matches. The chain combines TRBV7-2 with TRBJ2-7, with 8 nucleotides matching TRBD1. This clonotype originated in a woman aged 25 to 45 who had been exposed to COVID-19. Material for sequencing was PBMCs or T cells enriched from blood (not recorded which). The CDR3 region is CASSRIGDRNYEQYF. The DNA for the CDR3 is TGTGCCAGCAGCCGCATTGGGGACAGGAACTACGAGCAGTACTTC.